This entry lists 26 T cell receptor beta chains sequenced from one sample in a study of cytomegalovirus exposure and HLA in healthy donors. Sequencing was performed with immunoSEQ multiplex PCR; in TCRdb, only in-frame clones are kept and a portion is missing. This repertoire shows about 160,000 clones, about 90% found once; its top ten account for about 5.8%. The specimen sequenced was PBMCs. These TCRs come from a woman aged 25 to 39 in good health and CMV-seronegative.

The chain combines TRBV19 with TRBJ1-2, with D unresolved. V was clipped by 6 bases and J by 7 bases, with 9 bases between them. The CDR3 has 11 residues. Germline V lookup: CDR1 LNHDA, CDR2 SQIVND (reference sequence). CDR3 in amino acids: CASRSGAGYTF. Here the CDR3 DNA reads TGTGCCAGTAGGTCGGGTGCTGGCTACACCTTC.

This clone occurred once. J is TRBJ2-2 and V is TRBV29-1, with TRBD1 matching 12 bases. The germline CDR1 and CDR2 sequences are SQVTM and ANQGSEA. V shed 7 bases and J 6 bases; nucleotides not matched to a gene: 3. CDR3 length: 13 amino acids. The DNA for the CDR3 is TGCAGCGGGGGGACAGGGGGCCCCGGGGAGCTGTTTTTT. It translates to CSGGTGGPGELFF.

This clone was counted only a few times. The chain couples TRBV2 to TRBJ2-5, with TRBD1 as a possible D gene (5 bases). The germline V gene encodes CDR1 SNHLY and CDR2 FYNNEI. The CDR3 consists of 13 residues. Trimming pared 6 bases from V and 1 base from J, leaving 9 bases between. The CDR3 is CASRWGSQETQYF. CDR3 bases: TGTGCCAGCAGATGGGGCTCCCAAGAGACCCAGTACTTC.

This chain joins TRBV9 and TRBJ1-3; D is uncertain. Germline CDR1 and CDR2: SGDLS and YYNGEE. Trimming pared 4 bases from V and 0 bases from J, leaving 11 bases between. The length of the CDR3 is 15 residues. The CDR3, as DNA: TGTGCCAGCAGCTTTGGAGCGATCTCTGGAAACACCATATATTTT. This gives the protein CASSFGAISGNTIYF.

V usage is TRBV28 and J usage is TRBJ2-4, with D unclear. The germline V gene encodes CDR1 MDHEN and CDR2 SYDVKM. The CDR3 runs 13 residues. With 3 bases removed from V and 8 bases from J, the gap between germline ends came to 11 bases. The CDR3 here is CASSFWESDIQYF. CDR3 coding DNA: TGTGCCAGCAGTTTCTGGGAATCGGACATTCAGTACTTC.

CDR3 DNA sequence: TGCAGCGCAGGGACCCCTGGAGAGCAGTACTTC. Translation: CSAGTPGEQYF. The chain couples TRBV29-1 to TRBJ2-7; D might be TRBD1 or TRBD2, each matching 5 bases. Germline CDR1 reads SQVTM; CDR2 reads ANQGSEA. Trimming cost V 7 bases and J 7 bases, with 14 bases left between them. This CDR3 contains 11 residues.

The V and J genes are TRBV7-9 and TRBJ2-1; 8 bases fit TRBD1. V shed 5 bases and J 4 bases; nucleotides not matched to a gene: 7. Germline V lookup: CDR1 SEHNR, CDR2 FQNEAQ (reference sequence). There are 15 residues in the CDR3. Here the CDR3 reads CASSPRQGTYNEQFF. The CDR3 DNA reads TGTGCCAGCAGCCCACGACAGGGGACATACAATGAGCAGTTCTTC.

The V and J genes are TRBV5-4 and TRBJ2-7; D is unclear. The germline V gene has CDR1 SGHNT and CDR2 YYREEE (reference sequence). The CDR3 sequence is 14 residues long. V shed 1 base and J shed 2 bases, with 10 bases lying between them. DNA for the CDR3: TGTGCCAGCAGCTTGAGGGCAGATACCTACGAGCAGTACTTC. Protein: CASSLRADTYEQYF.

The chain joins TRBV18 to TRBJ2-7, with 7 bases aligning to TRBD1. Germline V lookup: CDR1 KGHSH, CDR2 LQKENI. V gave up 4 bases and J gave up 5 bases; unmatched junction bases: 5. This CDR3 is built from 13 residues. For the CDR3, the DNA is TGTGCCAGCTCACGGACAGGCCTGGACGAGCAGTACTTC. Protein: CASSRTGLDEQYF.

V usage is TRBV20-1 and J usage is TRBJ2-5, with D hard to call. The germline V gene encodes CDR1 DFQATT and CDR2 SNEGSKA (reference sequence). The CDR3 runs 9 residues. CDR3 DNA: TGCAGGCCTCGGGAGACCCAGTACTTC. Protein: CRPRETQYF.

The rearrangement uses TRBV7-9 and TRBJ2-3, with TRBD1 identical over 7 bases. Germline-derived CDR1 and CDR2 are SEHNR and FQNEAQ (reference sequence). Trimming removed 5 bases from V and 4 bases from J; junction bases left unmatched: 12. This CDR3 spans 16 amino acids. CDR3 sequence reads: CASSKLQGTGPDTQYF. The CDR3, as DNA: TGTGCCAGCAGCAAATTACAGGGGACGGGTCCAGATACGCAGTATTTT.

This rearrangement joins TRBV5-5 to TRBJ2-7; D might be TRBD2 (6 bases). The CDR3 contains 15 residues. CDR1 SGHKS and CDR2 YYEKEE come from the germline V gene (reference sequence). The ends were cut back, 4 bases at V and 4 bases at J, with 18 bases in the middle. The CDR3 spells CASSHTPGLQYEQYF. The DNA of the CDR3 is TGTGCCAGCAGCCATACGCCGGGACTTCAATACGAGCAGTACTTC.

V gene TRBV2 combines with J gene TRBJ2-1; D is possibly TRBD2 (5 bases). CDR3 size: 13 residues. Trimming took off 3 bases at V and 7 bases at J, with 10 bases between the two ends. Germline-derived CDR1 and CDR2 are SNHLY and FYNNEI. Here the CDR3 reads CASSDWLANEQFF. The CDR3 DNA reads as TGTGCCAGCAGTGATTGGCTAGCTAATGAGCAGTTCTTC.

The gene calls are TRBV7-3 and TRBJ2-1, with unresolved D. The V and J ends lost 3 bases and 1 base respectively, with 10 bases between them. The CDR3 covers 15 residues. Germline V gives CDR1 SGHTA, CDR2 FQGTGA. The CDR3 region has the DNA TGTGCCAGCAGCTTCCGCGGTAGTTCCTACAATGAGCAGTTCTTC. Translated: CASSFRGSSYNEQFF.

This rearrangement joins TRBV5-8 to TRBJ2-7; 8 bases agree with TRBD1. CDR1 and CDR2 from the germline V gene are SGHTS and YDEGEE. CDR3 size: 16 residues. V shed 3 bases and J 3 bases; nucleotides not matched to a gene: 11. In DNA form, the CDR3 reads TGTGCCAGCAGCTGGGGACGGACAGGGAAACTCTACGAGCAGTACTTC. It yields the protein CASSWGRTGKLYEQYF. The full variable domain, its missing parts supplied by reference TRBV5-8 and TRBJ2-7, is EAGVTQSPTHLIKTRGQQATLRCSPISGHTSVYWYQQALGLGLQFLLWYDEGEERNRGNFPPRFSGRQFPNYSSELNVNALELEDSALYLCASSWGRTGKLYEQYFGPGTRLTVT.

This chain links TRBV7-6 with TRBJ2-5; D not certain. Trimming took off 6 bases at V and 4 bases at J, with 12 bases between the two ends. The CDR3 extends over 13 amino acids. Germline CDR1 reads SGHVS; CDR2 reads FNYEAQ. CDR3 nucleotides: TGTGCCAGCAGTCGGAGCCTAAGAGAGACCCAGTACTTC. Translated: CASSRSLRETQYF.

This chain's CDR3 is CASSPGWGYTF. CDR3 in DNA: TGTGCCAGCAGCCCAGGGTGGGGCTACACCTTC. The V call is TRBV27, the J call TRBJ1-2; TRBD1 might be the D (5 bases). The CDR3 totals 11 residues. CDR1 and CDR2 from the germline V gene are MNHEY and SMNVEV (reference sequence). V shed 6 bases and J shed 8 bases, with 10 bases lying between them.

This clone was observed once. This chain uses TRBV7-9 with TRBJ1-4; D perhaps matches TRBD1 (6 bases). V was shortened by 5 bases and J by 8 bases, with 15 bases between the two germline ends. Germline-derived CDR1 and CDR2 are SEHNR and FQNEAQ (reference sequence). This CDR3 is built from 14 residues. DNA of the CDR3: TGTGCCAGCAGCCCTCGCCAGGGGCAAGAAAAACTGTTTTTT. Amino acid sequence: CASSPRQGQEKLFF.

The chain combines TRBV2 with TRBJ2-2; the D is unclear. The ends were cut back, 7 bases at V and 4 bases at J, with 7 bases in the middle. Germline V CDR1 and CDR2: SNHLY, FYNNEI. The CDR3 has 12 amino acids. CDR3 nucleotides: TGTGCCAGCAATGGGCCCACCGGGGAGCTGTTTTTT. Translating it yields CASNGPTGELFF.

The chain combines TRBV6-1 with TRBJ1-5, with 10 bases lining up with TRBD1. V lost 4 bases and J lost 8; bases outside the gene matches: 8. The germline CDR1 and CDR2 sequences are MNHNS and SASEGT. The CDR3 runs 15 residues. The CDR3 sequence is CASSVGQGNGEPQHF. The CDR3 DNA sequence: TGTGCCAGCAGTGTGGGACAGGGGAACGGAGAGCCCCAGCATTTT.

The CDR3 bases are TGTGCCAGCTCACCAAGGGACCAGGGGGAGCAGTTCTTC. Encoded protein: CASSPRDQGEQFF. The rearrangement links TRBV18 to TRBJ2-1, with D possibly TRBD1 on 6 matching bases. CDR1 is KGHSH, CDR2 LQKENI, per germline. Trimming took off 2 bases at V and 10 bases at J, with 12 bases between the two ends. CDR3 size: 13 residues.

The rearrangement uses TRBV7-2 and TRBJ2-1, with D possibly matching TRBD2 (6 bases). This CDR3 region has 20 residues. Trimming cost V 0 bases and J 0 bases, with 21 bases left between them. Looked up from germline, CDR1 is SGHTA and CDR2 is FQGNSA. CDR3 in amino acids: CASSLAGGSERKSSYNEQFF. The DNA of the CDR3 is TGTGCCAGCAGCTTAGCGGGGGGATCGGAGCGGAAGAGCTCCTACAATGAGCAGTTCTTC.

The chain employs TRBV7-8 and TRBJ2-7; a weak D match, TRBD2 (5 bases). V was trimmed by 5 bases and J by 3 bases, leaving 17 bases between them. The germline CDR1 and CDR2 sequences are SGHVS and FQNEAQ. The CDR3 extends over 15 amino acids. As DNA, the CDR3 is TGTGCCAGCAGCCACCCAGGACTCGCCGACTACGAGCAGTACTTC. Translated, it gives CASSHPGLADYEQYF.

This chain joins TRBV19 and TRBJ2-1; D call uncertain. The CDR3 totals 16 residues. The V and J ends lost 0 bases and 0 bases respectively, with 9 bases between them. Germline loops: CDR1 LNHDA, CDR2 SQIVND (reference sequence). CDR3 in amino acids: CASSIEPVSSYNEQFF. In DNA, the CDR3 is TGTGCCAGTAGTATAGAGCCCGTCAGCTCCTACAATGAGCAGTTCTTC.

This chain connects TRBV2 to TRBJ1-1, with 8 nucleotides matching TRBD1. CDR3 size: 13 residues. Looked up from germline, CDR1 is SNHLY and CDR2 is FYNNEI. J lost 5 bases, V lost 6 bases, and 5 bases had no gene match. The CDR3 protein is CASREDRETEAFF. The CDR3, as DNA: TGTGCCAGCAGGGAGGACAGGGAGACTGAAGCTTTCTTT.

The genes are TRBV7-7 and TRBJ2-3; D is uncertain. CDR1 is SSHAT and CDR2 is FNYEAQ in the germline V gene (reference sequence). V shed 2 bases and J shed 0 bases, with 9 bases lying between them. The CDR3 extends over 15 amino acids. Here the CDR3 DNA reads TGTGCCAGCAGCTTAAGTCCTTCTAGCACAGATACGCAGTATTTT. This gives the protein CASSLSPSSTDTQYF.